The clone carrying this TCR beta chain has only a few counts. The antigen remains unidentified. The data were obtained in a study of T cells after yellow fever vaccination. The study's findings and limits: Weaker overall, the secondary response nonetheless peaked faster (day 5 versus 15). Abundant clonotypes (contaminants from the bulk population) could be present in FACS-sorted repertoires. The appearance of a small share of clonotypes in both CD4 and CD8 compartments was observed.

The CDR3 is made up of 16 amino acids. Germline V gene data show CDR1 as GTSNPN and CDR2 as SVGIG (reference sequence). Trimming took 5 bases from V and 0 from J; bases not matched to a gene: 11. TCRdb re-analysed the 5' RACE reads in MiXCR, keeping a single row per CDR3 protein. The table lists 500,000 to 650,000 distinct CDR3 sequences, 12% of them singletons. This specimen consisted of PBMCs, obtained on the day of the yellow fever booster vaccination. The TCR was taken from a man between 25 and 39 years old who received the YFV17D yellow fever vaccine. The chain recombines TRBV30 with TRBJ2-3, with TRBD2 matching 7 bases. Here the CDR3 DNA reads TGTGCCTGGTCCTTTAAGCGGGGAGGTAGCACAGATACGCAGTATTTT. It codes for CAWSFKRGGSTDTQYF. Full variable domain (missing parts from reference TRBV30 and TRBJ2-3): SQTIHQWPATLVQPVGSPLSLECTVEGTSNPNLYWYRQAAGRGLQLLFYSVGIGQISSEVPQNLSASRPQDRQFILSSKKLLLSDSGFYLCAWSFKRGGSTDTQYFGPGTRLTVL.